These T cell receptor beta chains were read from a single sample in a study of T cell repertoires in cytomegalovirus infection. TCRdb re-called the reads with MiXCR, one entry per CDR3 protein. Here the sample spans approximately 600,000 distinct CDR3 sequences, roughly 43% being singletons. These receptors have no identified antigens. This specimen consisted of cultured PBMCs, obtained from culture after CMV antigen stimulation. The receptors here all came from a human donor in good health (CMV status not recorded). Some clones in this sample may be carry-over from other donors' samples. Each CDR3 is given with its conserved first and last residue. The order of the fields is V gene, D gene, J gene, clone size, CDR3 DNA, CDR3 protein. D genes are given only for firm matches. The size entry is marked missing in some rows and otherwise reads once, few, many or a size class.

>TRBV12-3/TRBV12-4|NA|TRBJ2-3|NA
TGTGCCAGCAGTTACGTGGGCCGGGGTACGCAGTATTTT
CASSYVGRGTQYF
>TRBV11-2|NA|TRBJ2-3|NA
TGTGCCAGCAGCTGGGGGACCTCGCAGTATTTT
CASSWGTSQYF
>TRBV6-1|NA|TRBJ2-2|NA
TGTGCCAGCAGTTTGACGTTCGCCCATAACACCGGGGAGCTGTTTTTT
CASSLTFAHNTGELFF
>TRBV5-5|NA|TRBJ2-3|NA
TGTGCCAGCAGCTTGACACGGCGAACAGATACGCAGTATTTT
CASSLTRRTDTQYF
>TRBV5-1|TRBD2|TRBJ2-5|NA
TGCGCCAGCAGCTTGGGTATAGCGGGAGGGCCCCAGGAGGAGACCCAGTACTTC
CASSLGIAGGPQEETQYF
>TRBV6-5|NA|TRBJ2-5|NA
TGTGCCAGCAGTAACACGCAAGAGACCCAGTACTTC
CASSNTQETQYF
>TRBV6-2/TRBV6-3|NA|TRBJ2-3|NA
TGTGCCAGCAGGCGGCGGGGATGGGGCACAGATACGCAGTATTTT
CASRRRGWGTDTQYF
>TRBV27|NA|TRBJ2-5|few
TGTGCCAGCAGTTTATCAGGCCTCCCAAGGGAGACCCAGTACTTC
CASSLSGLPRETQYF
>TRBV7-2|NA|TRBJ2-5|NA
TGTGCCAGCAGCTCGACTCTAGAGATGGCCCAGTACTTC
CASSSTLEMAQYF
>TRBV7-6|NA|TRBJ1-1|NA
TGTGCCAGCAGATCCGACAGCACCAACACTGAAGCTTTCTTT
CASRSDSTNTEAFF